The 15 T cell receptor beta chains below come from one sample, sequenced in a study of identical twins. A single record per CDR3 protein comes from TCRdb applying MiXCR to the 5' RACE reads. The table has hundreds of thousands of distinct CDR3 sequences, roughly 18% seen once. These data are also associated with another study on T cells expressing NK-cell markers.

Sample: PBMCs. Receptors originate from a woman in her late teens or twenties in good health.

The J gene is TRBJ2-2, the V gene TRBV5-1; no reliable D call. Trimming left V 0 bases short and J 3 bases short, with 9 bases between. The CDR3 totals 15 residues. Germline CDR1 and CDR2: SGHRS and YFSETQ. CDR3 region: CASSLAKRDTGELFF. The CDR3 nucleotides are TGCGCCAGCAGCTTGGCAAAGCGCGACACCGGGGAGCTGTTTTTT.

This clonotype was seen only a few times. The V call is TRBV12-3 or TRBV12-4, the J call TRBJ2-7; D might be TRBD1 (5 bases). This CDR3 is built from 15 residues. The V end lost 1 base, the J end lost 3 bases, and 13 bases lay between the germline ends. In nucleotides, the CDR3 is TGTGCCAGCAGTTTAGACAGCTTACAGGTCTACGAGCAGTACTTC. Translating gives CASSLDSLQVYEQYF.

This clonotype was detected only a few times. V gene TRBV4-1 combines with J gene TRBJ2-6; perhaps TRBD1 as D (5 bases). Per germline, CDR1 MGHRA and CDR2 YSYEKL. With 0 bases removed from V and 2 bases from J, the gap between germline ends came to 8 bases. This CDR3 has 16 residues. This chain's CDR3 is CASSQDPGTGANVLTF. The CDR3 DNA reads TGCGCCAGCAGCCAAGATCCAGGGACTGGGGCCAACGTCCTGACTTTC.

This clonotype was seen a handful of times. This chain connects TRBV10-3 to TRBJ2-3, with 11 positions matching TRBD2. Germline V gene data show CDR1 as ENHRY and CDR2 as SYGVKD. The V and J ends lost 8 bases and 3 bases, in that order; junction bases with no gene match: 4. This CDR3 contains 14 residues. CDR3 DNA: TGTGCCATCGGAACTAGCGGGAGTACAGATACGCAGTATTTT. Translating gives CAIGTSGSTDTQYF.

V is TRBV20-1 and J is TRBJ2-7; D gene ambiguous. Germline lookup yields CDR1 DFQATT and CDR2 SNEGSKA (reference sequence). The CDR3 contains 12 residues. V dropped 6 bases and J dropped 5 bases, with 14 bases sitting between them. The CDR3 coding sequence is TGCAGTGCCCGCCCCAGCCGGCACGAGCAGTACTTC. This gives the protein CSARPSRHEQYF.

V and J are TRBV7-2 and TRBJ2-3; D perhaps matches TRBD2 (6 bases). Germline-derived CDR1 and CDR2 are SGHTA and FQGNSA. V gave up 6 bases and J gave up 10 bases, with 23 bases separating them. This CDR3 has 15 amino acids. CDR3 sequence reads: CASRVGTQRSPAQYF. CDR3 bases: TGTGCCAGCAGAGTCGGGACTCAACGCTCCCCGGCGCAGTATTTT.

There are a few counts of this clonotype. The CDR3 here is CSAKRGPVNTEAFF. Here the CDR3 DNA reads TGCAGTGCCAAGAGGGGGCCCGTGAACACTGAAGCTTTCTTT. J is TRBJ1-1 and V is TRBV20-1; 7 nucleotides match TRBD1. Germline loops: CDR1 DFQATT, CDR2 SNEGSKA (reference sequence). The CDR3 has 14 amino acids. V was pared by 6 bases and J by 0 bases, with 7 bases of the junction left unmatched.

The gene calls are TRBV10-3 and TRBJ2-5; 7 bases are shared with TRBD2. The V segment lost 10 bases and the J segment 5 bases; nucleotides outside the gene matches: 13. Looked up from germline, CDR1 is ENHRY and CDR2 is SYGVKD. CDR3 length: 14 residues. CDR3 loop: CATVLGGGEETQYF. Here the CDR3 DNA reads TGTGCCACAGTACTGGGGGGAGGGGAGGAGACCCAGTACTTC.

This clonotype has only a few counts. V is TRBV7-9 and J is TRBJ2-1; D possibly corresponds to TRBD1 (6 bases). Germline CDR1 reads SEHNR; CDR2 reads FQNEAQ (reference sequence). The V gene lost 8 bases and the J gene lost 0 bases, with 17 bases spanning the gap. CDR3 length equals 16 residues. CDR3 sequence (DNA): TGTGCCAGCGGGACAAGGTTCGGGCTCTCCTACAATGAGCAGTTCTTC. Its translation is CASGTRFGLSYNEQFF.

The chain has TRBV4-3 and TRBJ2-7; 8 bases agree with TRBD2. The CDR3 extends over 15 amino acids. Looked up from germline, CDR1 is LGHNA and CDR2 is YSLEER. V shed 1 base, J shed 3 bases, and the junction held 5 bases outside the gene matches. The CDR3 sequence is CASSQAGLGNYEQYF. CDR3 nucleotide sequence: TGCGCCAGCAGCCAAGCGGGACTAGGGAACTACGAGCAGTACTTC.

This chain connects TRBV12-3 or TRBV12-4 to TRBJ2-7, with D perhaps matching TRBD2 (6 bases). The V and J ends lost 2 bases and 4 bases respectively, with 27 bases between them. This CDR3 has 19 residues. The CDR3, as DNA: TGTGCCAGCAGTTTACGGGCGCTGGTCGCGGGAAGGGTTGGGTACGAGCAGTACTTC. It specifies CASSLRALVAGRVGYEQYF.

This clonotype appeared many times. The chain has TRBV5-1 and TRBJ2-1, with D tentatively TRBD1 or TRBD2 (6 bases each). The CDR3 extends over 15 amino acids. Per germline, CDR1 SGHRS and CDR2 YFSETQ. V was trimmed by 0 bases and J by 7 bases, leaving 14 bases between them. The chain's CDR3 is CASSLVGGTQNEQFF. CDR3 nucleotides: TGCGCCAGCAGCTTGGTAGGGGGGACGCAAAATGAGCAGTTCTTC.

This clonotype was seen more than once but under ten times. The chain is built from TRBV7-2 and TRBJ1-2; TRBD1 is a possible D gene (6 bases). In germline, CDR1 is SGHTA, CDR2 FQGNSA. CDR3 size: 15 residues. V was shortened by 1 base and J by 2 bases, with 11 bases between the two germline ends. The DNA for the CDR3 is TGTGCCAGCAGCTTAGTCGCAGGGGTCAACTATGGCTACACCTTC. Translation gives CASSLVAGVNYGYTF.

The rearrangement uses TRBV27 and TRBJ2-7; the D gene could be TRBD1 or TRBD2 (5 bases each). Germline V gene sequence: CDR1 MNHEY, CDR2 SMNVEV (reference sequence). V was cut by 2 bases and J by 5 bases, with 13 bases left in between. The CDR3 sequence is 14 residues long. The CDR3 is CASSLEGTVDEQYF. The CDR3 nucleotides are TGTGCCAGCAGTTTAGAGGGGACCGTCGACGAGCAGTACTTC.

This chain joins TRBV27 and TRBJ1-1; D is perhaps TRBD1 (6 bases). V lost 3 bases and J 6 bases, leaving 14 bases between the germline ends. Germline CDR1 reads MNHEY; CDR2 reads SMNVEV (reference sequence). This CDR3 is 14 amino acids long. The CDR3 DNA reads as TGTGCCAGCAGTTTCGGGGGGCCAGGGGCTGAAGCTTTCTTT. It yields the protein CASSFGGPGAEAFF.